The 30 T cell receptor beta chains listed next were all sequenced from one sample in a study of PD-L1 blockade in urothelial cancer. Assay used: immunoSEQ multiplex PCR; TCRdb lists only in-frame clones, some missing. The sample lists about 43,000 clones, about 87% seen once, with about 4% in the top ten. Sequencing was performed on PBMCs, taken around atezolizumab (anti-PD-L1) treatment. These receptors all come from a man at least 80 years old with urothelial cancer.

The chain combines TRBV30 with TRBJ2-3; 10 bases fit TRBD2. V dropped 2 bases and J dropped 4; count of bases not matched to a gene: 12. Germline V gene data show CDR1 as GTSNPN and CDR2 as SVGIG (reference sequence). This CDR3 is built from 17 residues. The CDR3 DNA follows: TGTGCCTGGAGTAGCGGGAGGGCCCGATATTCTTCAGATACGCAGTATTTT. Protein product: CAWSSGRARYSSDTQYF.

The rearrangement links TRBV27 to TRBJ2-7, with 8 bases fitting TRBD1. This CDR3 is 16 amino acids long. V shed 5 bases, J shed 4 bases, and the junction held 13 bases outside the gene matches. CDR1 is MNHEY and CDR2 is SMNVEV in the germline V gene (reference sequence). CDR3 sequence (DNA): TGTGCCAGCAGTGCCTCTGACAGGGGACGGTTGTACGAGCAGTACTTC. As protein: CASSASDRGRLYEQYF.

Many counts were recorded for this clone. The CDR3 sequence is CASSLDPGASYEQYF. The CDR3 nucleotides read TGCGCCAGCAGCTTGGACCCGGGAGCCTCCTACGAGCAGTACTTC. This chain connects TRBV5-1 to TRBJ2-7; maybe TRBD2 (6 bases). This CDR3 is 15 amino acids long. Trimming pared 0 bases from V and 0 bases from J, leaving 10 bases between. Germline V lookup: CDR1 SGHRS, CDR2 YFSETQ.

The chain uses TRBV5-4 and TRBJ2-1; D is perhaps TRBD1 (5 bases). Trimming removed 3 bases from V and 0 bases from J, with 13 bases in between. The CDR3 extends over 16 amino acids. The germline V gene encodes CDR1 SGHNT and CDR2 YYREEE (reference sequence). The CDR3 region is CASSSEGVSSYNEQFF. The DNA of the CDR3 is TGTGCCAGCAGCTCAGAAGGGGTTAGCTCCTACAATGAGCAGTTCTTC.

J is TRBJ2-7 and V is TRBV7-9; possible D gene TRBD2, 7 bases. Germline assignment: CDR1 SEHNR and CDR2 FQNEAQ (reference sequence). The CDR3 totals 13 residues. Trimming pared 5 bases from V and 5 bases from J, leaving 13 bases between. The CDR3 nucleotides read TGTGCCAGCAGCCCGCTGGGGGGGCACGAGCAGTACTTC. This translates into CASSPLGGHEQYF.

The chain couples TRBV7-9 to TRBJ2-1; TRBD2 agrees at 7 bases. V shed 5 bases and J 2 bases; nucleotides not matched to a gene: 9. This CDR3 has 16 amino acids. Germline V gives CDR1 SEHNR, CDR2 FQNEAQ (reference sequence). The CDR3 DNA reads TGTGCCAGCAGCCCACCGGGGGGAGGGACCTACAATGAGCAGTTCTTC. Its protein is CASSPPGGGTYNEQFF. The whole variable domain, remainder taken from reference TRBV7-9 and TRBJ2-1, is DTGVSQNPRHKITKRGQNVTFRCDPISEHNRLYWYRQTLGQGPEFLTYFQNEAQLEKSRLLSDRFSAERPKGSFSTLEIQRTEQGDSAMYLCASSPPGGGTYNEQFFGPGTRLTVL.

V usage is TRBV9 and J usage is TRBJ1-2; 10 nucleotides match TRBD1. The germline V gene has CDR1 SGDLS and CDR2 YYNGEE. V lost 6 bases, J lost 1 base, and 3 bases stayed unmatched. The CDR3 is 14 residues long. The CDR3 loop reads CASNGQGVNYGYTF. The DNA of the CDR3 is TGTGCCAGCAACGGACAGGGGGTTAACTATGGCTACACCTTC.

This clone has more than one count but fewer than ten. This rearrangement joins TRBV19 to TRBJ1-5, with D uncertain. V was pared by 5 bases and J by 5 bases, with 7 bases between. The CDR3 totals 12 residues. CDR1 and CDR2 (germline): LNHDA, SQIVND (reference sequence). The CDR3 here is CASSFRDQPQHF. Here the CDR3 DNA reads TGTGCCAGTAGTTTCCGAGATCAGCCCCAGCATTTT.

This chain joins TRBV5-6 and TRBJ1-5, with no clear D. The V end was cut by 7 bases, the J end by 6 bases, with 17 bases between. Germline lookup yields CDR1 SGHDT and CDR2 YYEEEE. The CDR3 has 14 residues. CDR3 DNA sequence: TGTGCCAGCGGATCTGGTCGGGAGTCTCAGCCCCAGCATTTT. It translates to CASGSGRESQPQHF.

The chain has TRBV12-5 and TRBJ2-1; 7 bases map to TRBD1. The ends lost 6 bases at V and 2 bases at J; junction bases unmatched: 10. The germline gives CDR1 LGHNT, CDR2 FRNRAP. This CDR3 is 16 amino acids long. CDR3 in amino acids: CASGLTGTVPYNEQFF. In DNA, the CDR3 is TGTGCTAGTGGCCTGACCGGGACAGTCCCCTACAATGAGCAGTTCTTC.

V gene TRBV25-1 combines with J gene TRBJ1-5; 7 bases match TRBD1. Germline trimming cut 4 bases from V and 3 bases from J; bases unmatched to any gene: 6. Germline V gene lookup returns CDR1 MGHDK and CDR2 SYGVNS. The CDR3 totals 15 residues. The CDR3 DNA reads as TGTGCCAGCAGTGCCCAGACAGGGTCCAATCAGCCCCAGCATTTT. Protein product: CASSAQTGSNQPQHF.

This CDR3 reads CASSPRDLSSYEQYF. The CDR3 DNA is TGTGCCAGCAGCCCTCGGGACTTATCCTCCTACGAGCAGTACTTC. The chain combines TRBV6-6 with TRBJ2-7; D is perhaps TRBD2 (6 bases). Trimming took off 6 bases at V and 0 bases at J, with 15 bases between the two ends. The CDR3 runs to 15 residues. Per germline, CDR1 MNHNY and CDR2 SVGAGI (reference sequence).

V and J are TRBV30 and TRBJ2-3; D is ambiguous. Trimming removed 1 base at V and 1 base at J, with 9 bases between. This CDR3 is built from 14 residues. Germline-derived CDR1 and CDR2 are GTSNPN and SVGIG (reference sequence). In DNA, the CDR3 is TGTGCCTGGAGTGCCATAGCTGGCACAGATACGCAGTATTTT. It encodes CAWSAIAGTDTQYF.

This chain uses TRBV5-6 with TRBJ1-4, with D unclear. From germline, CDR1 is SGHDT and CDR2 YYEEEE. The V and J ends lost 5 bases and 8 bases respectively, with 19 bases between them. The CDR3 totals 15 residues. The DNA for the CDR3 is TGTGCCAGCAGAACTTACAGAAATGGCGCGGAAAAACTGTTTTTT. Translating gives CASRTYRNGAEKLFF. Supplemented by reference TRBV5-6 and TRBJ1-4, the full variable domain reads DAGVTQSPTHLIKTRGQQVTLRCSPKSGHDTVSWYQQALGQGPQFIFQYYEEEERQRGNFPDRFSGHQFPNYSSELNVNALLLGDSALYLCASRTYRNGAEKLFFGSGTQLSVL.

CDR3 protein: CASSLQGAAVKEQFF. CDR3 bases: TGTGCCAGCAGTTTACAGGGGGCAGCGGTTAAGGAGCAGTTCTTC. The J gene is TRBJ2-1, the V gene TRBV27, with 8 nucleotides matching TRBD1. The ends lost 2 bases at V and 10 bases at J; junction bases unmatched: 10. Germline V gene sequence: CDR1 MNHEY, CDR2 SMNVEV (reference sequence). The CDR3 has 15 amino acids.

This clone was detected only once. The chain has TRBV19 and TRBJ1-1; 9 bases match TRBD1. The CDR3 loop spans 16 amino acids. The germline V gene encodes CDR1 LNHDA and CDR2 SQIVND (reference sequence). The ends lost 11 bases at V and 7 bases at J; junction bases unmatched: 20. The CDR3 nucleotides are TGTGCCGTATTAAGAACGAGACAGGGGGGCAGGGGTGAAGCTTTCTTT. It encodes CAVLRTRQGGRGEAFF.

The genes are TRBV27 and TRBJ2-5; D may be TRBD1 (5 bases). The CDR3 contains 13 residues. Trimming removed 2 bases at V and 1 base at J, with 5 bases between. Per the germline V gene, CDR1 is MNHEY and CDR2 is SMNVEV (reference sequence). CDR3 nucleotides: TGTGCCAGCAGTTTAGACAGCCAAGAGACCCAGTACTTC. Its protein is CASSLDSQETQYF.

Written as DNA, the CDR3 is TGCGCCAGCCGAGTTTCTCTAGCGGAAGAGACCCAGTACTTC. Translation: CASRVSLAEETQYF. The V and J genes are TRBV10-2 and TRBJ2-5, with 7 bases that match TRBD2. Per germline, CDR1 WSHSY and CDR2 SAAADI. The CDR3 runs to 14 residues. Losses at the gene ends were 8 bases for V and 3 bases for J; bases not matched to a gene: 9.

The J gene is TRBJ1-5, the V gene TRBV6-5; 9 nucleotides line up with TRBD1. The V gene's germline CDR1 is MNHEY and CDR2 SVGAGI. Germline trimming cut 6 bases from V and 0 bases from J; bases unmatched to any gene: 3. The CDR3 has 15 amino acids. In nucleotides, the CDR3 is TGTGCCAGCAGGCTGGGACAGGGTAGCAATCAGCCCCAGCATTTT. This encodes CASRLGQGSNQPQHF.

This rearrangement joins TRBV5-1 to TRBJ2-7; 12 bases align to TRBD1. The CDR3 length is 14 residues. Trimming cost V 4 bases and J 5 bases; bases outside gene matches: 4. CDR1 and CDR2 from the germline V gene are SGHRS and YFSETQ. CDR3 in DNA: TGCGCCAGCAGCCGGGACAGGGGGCAGAACGAGCAGTACTTC. As protein: CASSRDRGQNEQYF.

The V gene is TRBV10-3, the J gene TRBJ2-7; 8 nucleotides align to TRBD2. The J segment lost 0 bases and the V segment lost 4 bases, leaving 2 bases of the junction unmatched. The germline V gene encodes CDR1 ENHRY and CDR2 SYGVKD. The length of the CDR3 is 14 residues. CDR3 sequence: CAISASGSSYEQYF. Written as DNA, the CDR3 is TGTGCCATCAGTGCCAGCGGGAGCTCCTACGAGCAGTACTTC.

This clone has just one count. The chain combines TRBV7-2 with TRBJ2-1; 10 nucleotides align to TRBD2. Unmatched junction bases numbered 6, after V lost 5 bases and J lost 2 bases. The germline V gene encodes CDR1 SGHTA and CDR2 FQGNSA. The CDR3 is 16 residues long. For the CDR3, the DNA is TGTGCCAGCAGCCCCGCCGGGACTAGCGCCTACAATGAGCAGTTCTTC. This gives the protein CASSPAGTSAYNEQFF.

The J gene is TRBJ2-5, the V gene TRBV7-9; the match to TRBD2 covers 16 bases. The CDR3 has 17 amino acids. Germline CDR1 reads SEHNR; CDR2 reads FQNEAQ (reference sequence). Losses at the gene ends were 5 bases for V and 3 bases for J; bases not matched to a gene: 6. The CDR3 protein is CASSPGLAGGPEETQYF. CDR3 sequence (DNA): TGTGCCAGCAGCCCGGGACTAGCGGGAGGGCCGGAAGAGACCCAGTACTTC.

V is TRBV5-1 and J is TRBJ1-5; D is ambiguous. Germline assignment: CDR1 SGHRS and CDR2 YFSETQ. V lost 1 base and J 5 bases, leaving 13 bases between the germline ends. There are 15 residues in the CDR3. The CDR3 region is CASSLFGSPDQPQHF. For the CDR3, the DNA is TGCGCCAGCAGCTTGTTCGGGTCCCCCGATCAGCCCCAGCATTTT.

The chain links TRBV28 to TRBJ1-2; TRBD1 is a possible D gene (5 bases). CDR3 length equals 15 residues. CDR1 and CDR2 (germline): MDHEN, SYDVKM. The V end lost 4 bases, the J end lost 4 bases, and 16 bases lay between the germline ends. CDR3 sequence (DNA): TGTGCCAGCAGTTCACGGAGGGGCGCGGGCTATGGCTACACCTTC. It codes for CASSSRRGAGYGYTF.

This clone appeared once. V gene TRBV2 combines with J gene TRBJ1-2; weak D call: TRBD1 (6 bases). V gave up 2 bases and J gave up 14 bases, with 18 bases separating them. The CDR3 runs 13 residues. Germline V lookup: CDR1 SNHLY, CDR2 FYNNEI. The CDR3 protein is CASSEYRGGDRTF. The CDR3 nucleotides read TGTGCCAGCAGTGAATATAGGGGGGGGGATCGGACCTTC. Using reference TRBV2 and TRBJ1-2 for the parts outside the CDR3, the full variable domain is EPEVTQTPSHQVTQMGQEVILRCVPISNHLYFYWYRQILGQKVEFLVSFYNNEISEKSEIFDDQFSVERPDGSNFTLKIRSTKLEDSAMYFCASSEYRGGDRTFGSGTRLTVV.

This sequence joins TRBV6-6 and TRBJ1-2, with D maybe TRBD1 (6 bases). The CDR3 length is 12 residues. V gave up 6 bases and J gave up 5 bases, with 10 bases separating them. Germline V CDR1 and CDR2: MNHNY, SVGAGI (reference sequence). The CDR3 here is CASSHGQYGYTF. CDR3 DNA sequence: TGTGCCAGCAGCCATGGACAGTATGGCTACACCTTC.

This chain joins TRBV7-8 and TRBJ2-7, with 7 bases fitting TRBD1. CDR3 size: 15 residues. The J segment lost 0 bases and the V segment lost 1 base, leaving 3 bases of the junction unmatched. Germline values: CDR1 SGHVS, CDR2 FQNEAQ. The CDR3 sequence: CASSLGRDSSYEQYF. The DNA of the CDR3 is TGTGCCAGCAGCTTAGGACGGGACAGCTCCTACGAGCAGTACTTC.

In its sample, this clone was seen a few times. The V gene is TRBV7-2, the J gene TRBJ2-7; 8 nucleotides align to TRBD2. The V gene's germline CDR1 is SGHTA and CDR2 FQGNSA. Trimming at V came to 1 base and at J to 3 bases, leaving 5 bases not matched to a gene. The CDR3 is 15 residues long. Here the CDR3 DNA reads TGTGCCAGCAGCTTAGAGCCTAGCGGGTACTACGAGCAGTACTTC. Translating gives CASSLEPSGYYEQYF.

The V gene is TRBV5-4, the J gene TRBJ2-5; TRBD1 is a possible D gene (6 bases). CDR1 and CDR2 from the germline V gene are SGHNT and YYREEE (reference sequence). CDR3 length: 13 residues. Trimming took 2 bases from V and 3 from J, leaving 8 bases between them. CDR3 DNA sequence: TGTGCCAGCAGCTTAAAGGGGGAAGAGACCCAGTACTTC. Protein sequence: CASSLKGEETQYF.